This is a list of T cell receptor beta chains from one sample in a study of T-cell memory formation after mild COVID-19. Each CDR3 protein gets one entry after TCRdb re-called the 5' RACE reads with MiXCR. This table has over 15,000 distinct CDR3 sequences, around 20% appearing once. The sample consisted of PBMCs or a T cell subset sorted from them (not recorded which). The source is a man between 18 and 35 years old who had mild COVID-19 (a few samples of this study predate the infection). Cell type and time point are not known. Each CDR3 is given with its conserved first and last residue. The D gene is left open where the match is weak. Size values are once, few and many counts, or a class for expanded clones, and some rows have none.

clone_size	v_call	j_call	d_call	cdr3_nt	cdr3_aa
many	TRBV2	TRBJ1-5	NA	TGTGCCAGCGGGACGGCTGCCGTCACAACTAGCAATCAGCCCCAGCATTTT	CASGTAAVTTSNQPQHF
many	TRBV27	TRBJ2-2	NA	TGTGCCAGCAGTTCCTTGGGAAACACCGGGGAGCTGTTTTTT	CASSSLGNTGELFF
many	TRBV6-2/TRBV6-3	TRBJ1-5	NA	TGTGCCAGCAGTTTCGTCTTGGGCTTTAGCAATCAGCCCCAGCATTTT	CASSFVLGFSNQPQHF
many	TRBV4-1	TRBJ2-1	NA	TGCGCCAGCAGCCTTCTCGGGGAGTCTGAGCAGTTCTTC	CASSLLGESEQFF
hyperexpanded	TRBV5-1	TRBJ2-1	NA	TGCGCCAGCAGCTTGGACGAGCCTACCGACAATGAGCAGTTCTTC	CASSLDEPTDNEQFF
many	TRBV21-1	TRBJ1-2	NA	TGTGCCAGCAGCAAAGATAACAGGGGGCCGTGGGGCTACACCTTC	CASSKDNRGPWGYTF
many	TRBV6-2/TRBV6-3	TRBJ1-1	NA	TGTGCCAGCAGTTCTGGCTCCCTAGGCGGTGAAGCTTTCTTT	CASSSGSLGGEAFF
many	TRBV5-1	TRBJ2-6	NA	TGCGCCAGCAGCCGATTGCCGTTTGGGGCCAACGTCCTGACTTTC	CASSRLPFGANVLTF
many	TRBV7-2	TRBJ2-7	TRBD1	TGTGCCAGCAGCTTAGGACAGGGGGCGAGCGAGCAGTACTTC	CASSLGQGASEQYF
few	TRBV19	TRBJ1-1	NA	TGTGCCAGTAGTATAGATTACTTAGAGTCCGTGAACACTGAAGCTTTCTTT	CASSIDYLESVNTEAFF
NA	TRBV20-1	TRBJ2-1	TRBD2	TGCAGTGCCCCCCCTCTCGGCGGGAGCCATGAGCAGTTCTTC	CSAPPLGGSHEQFF
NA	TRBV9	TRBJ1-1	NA	TGTGCCAGCAGCCCCGGACGCCACACTGAAGCTTTCTTT	CASSPGRHTEAFF
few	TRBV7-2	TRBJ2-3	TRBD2	TGTGCCACCACGACGGGGGGGACCACAGATACGCAGTATTTT	CATTTGGTTDTQYF
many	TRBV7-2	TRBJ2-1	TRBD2	TGTGCCAGCAGCTTAGGTGGACTAGCGGGGGGTTCCTACAATGAGCAGTTCTTC	CASSLGGLAGGSYNEQFF
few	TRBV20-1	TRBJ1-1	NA	TGCAGTGCTAGTCCGGGGGGTTACACTGAAGCTTTCTTT	CSASPGGYTEAFF
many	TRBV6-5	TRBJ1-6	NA	TGTGCCAGCAGCCCGAGGGGAGGGGGTAGATCACCCCTCCACTTT	CASSPRGGGRSPLHF
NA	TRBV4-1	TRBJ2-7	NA	TGCGCCAGCAGCCCCCTGACAGGTCTCCCGGAGCAGTACTTC	CASSPLTGLPEQYF
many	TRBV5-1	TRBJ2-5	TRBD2	TGCGCCAGCAGTCGACGGGGGGGCGAACAAGAGACCCAGTACTTC	CASSRRGGEQETQYF
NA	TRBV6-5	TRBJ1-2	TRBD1	TGTGCCAGCACCCCGGACAGGGTTAACTATGGCTACACCTTC	CASTPDRVNYGYTF
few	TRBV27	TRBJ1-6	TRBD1	TGTGCCAGCAGGCCGGTCCCGGGGACAGGGTATAATTCACCCCTCCACTTT	CASRPVPGTGYNSPLHF